The 14 T cell receptor beta chains reported below all come from one sample, sequenced in a study of T cell changes during pregnancy in multiple sclerosis. Profiled with immunoSEQ multiplex PCR; TCRdb holds only in-frame clones, not every one. The sample shows some 51,000 clones, 90% to 95% of them seen only once. The specimen comprised CD4+ T cells from peripheral blood mononuclear cells, sampled in the first trimester of pregnancy. These receptors all come from a female donor with multiple sclerosis, enrolled in a pregnancy study.

A word on this clone: One end of the junction varies from germline; a read error may be responsible. The chain couples TRBV20-1 to TRBJ2-6; TRBD2 might be the D (6 bases). The CDR3 spans 11 residues. Germline V lookup: CDR1 DFQATT, CDR2 SNEGSKA (reference sequence). The CDR3 nucleotides read TGCAGTGCTAAAAGTAGGGGACCGGGGGCTTTC. It specifies CSAKSRGPGAF.

The V call is TRBV5-6, the J call TRBJ1-4; 8 bases line up with TRBD1. The germline V gene has CDR1 SGHDT and CDR2 YYEEEE. V lost 4 bases to trimming and J lost 0 bases; unmatched junction nucleotides: 8. The CDR3 is made up of 17 amino acids. Here the CDR3 reads CASSINPGQATNEKLFF. CDR3 nucleotide sequence: TGTGCCAGCAGCATTAACCCGGGACAGGCAACTAATGAAAAACTGTTTTTT.

The chain recombines TRBV19 with TRBJ2-3; D remains ambiguous. This CDR3 has 12 residues. Germline assignment: CDR1 LNHDA and CDR2 SQIVND (reference sequence). Trimming took off 4 bases at V and 4 bases at J, with 6 bases between the two ends. CDR3 bases: TGTGCCAGTAGTACCAATTCAGATACGCAGTATTTT. Its translation: CASSTNSDTQYF.

Turning to this clone: The junction departs from the called germline gene at one end, perhaps through a read error. The chain links TRBV4-2 to TRBJ2-3; 13 nucleotides match TRBD2. The CDR3 runs to 16 residues. CDR1 and CDR2 (germline): LGHNA, YNFKEQ. The CDR3 DNA is TGTGCCAGCAGCCAACCGACCGGGACTAGCGGGGCCCTTCCATGTTTT. This encodes CASSQPTGTSGALPCF.

This chain uses TRBV6-1 with TRBJ1-1; D gene unclear. Germline V lookup: CDR1 MNHNS, CDR2 SASEGT. V lost 7 bases, J lost 4 bases, and 16 bases lay in between. CDR3 length equals 14 residues. The DNA for the CDR3 is TGTGCCAGCACCATTAACTTCAGCGGCACTGAAGCTTTCTTT. Protein: CASTINFSGTEAFF.

The genes are TRBV25-1 and TRBJ1-6; D might be TRBD1 (5 bases). V was clipped by 3 bases and J by 9 bases, with 6 bases between them. The CDR3 is 12 amino acids. Germline CDR1 and CDR2: MGHDK and SYGVNS. The chain's CDR3 is CASSDRGSPLHF. DNA for the CDR3: TGTGCCAGCAGTGATAGGGGTTCACCCCTCCACTTT.

This chain links TRBV5-6 with TRBJ2-3; TRBD2 might be the D (5 bases). Trimming took 0 bases from V and 3 from J, leaving 17 bases between them. The CDR3 is 17 amino acids. From germline, CDR1 is SGHDT and CDR2 YYEEEE. This CDR3 reads CASSLAVRTELTDTQYF. The CDR3 DNA reads as TGTGCCAGCAGCTTGGCTGTAAGGACTGAGCTGACAGATACGCAGTATTTT.

This chain links TRBV6-5 with TRBJ1-1; D remains ambiguous. Germline CDR1 MNHEY, CDR2 SVGAGI. The ends were cut back, 8 bases at V and 6 bases at J, with 16 bases in the middle. The CDR3 has 13 residues. CDR3 sequence (DNA): TGTGCCAGCCAGAGGGCCGCTAGGCCTGAAGCTTTCTTT. Translating it yields CASQRAARPEAFF.

The V and J genes are TRBV5-1 and TRBJ2-7; D may be TRBD1 (5 bases). Germline V gene lookup returns CDR1 SGHRS and CDR2 YFSETQ. This CDR3 has 15 amino acids. Trimming left V 1 base short and J 2 bases short, with 13 bases between. CDR3 coding DNA: TGCGCCAGCAGCTTGCAGGGTTTGGTTACCTACGAGCAGTACTTC. Protein: CASSLQGLVTYEQYF.

This chain joins TRBV7-8 and TRBJ2-7; 9 bases line up with TRBD2. The germline V gene has CDR1 SGHVS and CDR2 FQNEAQ. CDR3 length equals 18 residues. V trimming: 2 bases; J trimming: 0 bases; junction bases outside the gene matches: 11. The CDR3 sequence is CASSLRVERGAGSYEQYF. The CDR3 bases are TGTGCCAGCAGCTTAAGAGTAGAGCGGGGGGCCGGCTCCTACGAGCAGTACTTC.

The chain employs TRBV9 and TRBJ1-2, with a weak D call TRBD1 (6 bases). CDR3 size: 14 residues. The V end was cut by 0 bases, the J end by 4 bases, with 10 bases between. The V gene's germline CDR1 is SGDLS and CDR2 YYNGEE. The CDR3 loop reads CASSVGGTTYGYTF. DNA for the CDR3: TGTGCCAGCAGCGTAGGGGGGACAACCTATGGCTACACCTTC.

The chain's CDR3 is CASSPKTQGADGYTF. CDR3 DNA: TGTGCCAGCTCACCAAAAACCCAGGGGGCGGATGGCTACACCTTC. The rearrangement uses TRBV18 and TRBJ1-2; TRBD1 matches 8 bases. The trim removed 2 bases at V and 6 bases at J, leaving 8 bases unmatched. CDR3 length equals 15 residues. The germline V gene has CDR1 KGHSH and CDR2 LQKENI.

The chain joins TRBV2 to TRBJ2-1; TRBD2 is a possible D gene (6 bases). The length of the CDR3 is 14 residues. Looked up from germline, CDR1 is SNHLY and CDR2 is FYNNEI. The germline V and J ends were trimmed by 3 bases and 9 bases, with 15 bases remaining between them. The CDR3 region is CASSESQAGSEQFF. In nucleotides, the CDR3 is TGTGCCAGCAGTGAGTCGCAAGCCGGGAGTGAGCAGTTCTTC.

The rearrangement links TRBV12-5 to TRBJ1-2, with D possibly being TRBD1 (6 bases). The length of the CDR3 is 14 residues. V was trimmed by 2 bases and J by 4 bases, leaving 11 bases between them. CDR1 and CDR2 (germline): LGHNT, FRNRAP. For the CDR3, the DNA is TGTGCTAGTGGTTTGAGGACAGCCGCCTATGGCTACACCTTC. Translating it yields CASGLRTAAYGYTF.